These 2 T cell receptor beta chains came from one sample sequenced in a study of identical twins' blood T cells. TCRdb analysed the 5' RACE reads with MiXCR anew, one entry per CDR3 protein. The table includes a few hundred thousand distinct CDR3 sequences, about 28% detected once. Sequencing was performed on PBMCs. Receptor source: a woman between 18 and 55 years old in good health.

This clonotype was picked up one time. One end of the junction fails to match germline, which may point to a read error. V usage is TRBV3-1 and J usage is TRBJ1-1; D remains unclear. This CDR3 has 9 amino acids. From germline, CDR1 is LGHDT and CDR2 YNNKEL (reference sequence). The CDR3 sequence is CASSSPRVF. DNA for the CDR3: TGTGCCAGCAGCTCTCCGAGGGTCTTT. Variable domain in full (rest from reference TRBV3-1 and TRBJ1-1): DTAVSQTPKYLVTQMGNDKSIKCEQNLGHDTMYWYKQDSKKFLKIMFSYNNKELIINETVPNRFSPKSPDKAHLNLHINSLELGDSAVYFCASSSPRVFGQGTRLTVV.

The chain uses TRBV2 and TRBJ1-5; 9 nucleotides line up with TRBD1. This CDR3 contains 17 residues. The germline gives CDR1 SNHLY, CDR2 FYNNEI. The ends lost 6 bases at V and 1 base at J; junction bases unmatched: 10. CDR3 residues: CASRKTGQGLSNQPQHF. The CDR3 nucleotides are TGTGCCAGCAGAAAAACCGGACAGGGGTTAAGCAATCAGCCCCAGCATTTT.